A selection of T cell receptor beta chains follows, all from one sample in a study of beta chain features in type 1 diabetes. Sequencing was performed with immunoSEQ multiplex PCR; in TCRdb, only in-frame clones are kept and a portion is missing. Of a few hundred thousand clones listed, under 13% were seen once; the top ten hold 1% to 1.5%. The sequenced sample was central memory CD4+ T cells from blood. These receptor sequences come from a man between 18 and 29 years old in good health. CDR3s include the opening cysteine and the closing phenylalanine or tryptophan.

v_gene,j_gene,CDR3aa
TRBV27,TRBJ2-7,CASSLTTSGRYEQYF
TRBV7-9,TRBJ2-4,CASSLEVFKVVDIQYF
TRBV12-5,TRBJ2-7,CASGSGTASYEQYF
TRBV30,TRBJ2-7,CAVGQSYEQYF
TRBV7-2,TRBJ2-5,CASSLRTGQETQYF
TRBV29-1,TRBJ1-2,CSVGTGGVYGYTF
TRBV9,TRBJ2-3,CASSVATGSTDTQYF
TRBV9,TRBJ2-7,CASSVAGGSFYEQYF
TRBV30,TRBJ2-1,CAWSHGSSNEQFF
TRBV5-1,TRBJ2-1,CASSLSAYNEQFF
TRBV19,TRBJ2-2,CASSLPGIGTGELFF
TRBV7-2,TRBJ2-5,CASSYRVQETQYF
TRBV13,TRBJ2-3,CASSPSGSTDTQYF
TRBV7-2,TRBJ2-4,CASSLETGAAKNIQYF
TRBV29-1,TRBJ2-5,CSVLGRRETQYF
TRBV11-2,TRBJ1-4,CASSFGHNEKLFF